What follows are 26 T cell receptor beta chains derived from one specimen sequenced in a study of blood T cells in healthy people across ages. A J-beta primer mix and a sample-barcoded 5' primer were used in a second PCR of about 7 to 12 cycles. TCRdb re-derived calls from the 5' RACE reads in MiXCR, one entry per CDR3 protein. This table holds about 1 million distinct CDR3 sequences, 20% to 25% found once. These records were also assigned to another study, of T cells of mothers and their children.

The sample comprised blood. All receptors come from a girl aged 2-9 years in good health.

This chain links TRBV6-6 with TRBJ2-7, with D possibly TRBD1 on 6 matching bases. The CDR3 contains 14 residues. Germline CDR1 and CDR2: MNHNY and SVGAGI (reference sequence). V was pared by 6 bases and J by 1 base, with 13 bases between. CDR3 in DNA: TGTGCCAGCAGGTCTACGGACAGTTCCTACGAGCAGTACTTC. It specifies CASRSTDSSYEQYF.

The rearrangement joins TRBV29-1 to TRBJ2-2; 15 positions match TRBD2. V lost 6 bases and J lost 8; bases outside the gene matches: 4. CDR1 is SQVTM, CDR2 ANQGSEA, per germline. CDR3 length: 14 residues. The chain's CDR3 is CSVGLAGGSGELFF. CDR3 bases: TGCAGCGTAGGACTAGCGGGAGGGTCGGGGGAGCTGTTTTTT.

This clonotype was counted only a few times. At one end, the junction sequence differs from germline, possibly due to a read error. The genes are TRBV2 and TRBJ2-1; a possible D gene is TRBD2 (5 bases). The CDR3 totals 12 residues. Germline CDR1 SNHLY, CDR2 FYNNEI. The CDR3 DNA reads TGCGCCAACCAACGGACTTCAAATGAGCAGTTCTTC. The encoded protein is CANQRTSNEQFF.

This clonotype appeared a few times. The V and J genes are TRBV2 and TRBJ2-1; maybe TRBD2 (5 bases). Germline V gene data show CDR1 as SNHLY and CDR2 as FYNNEI. The CDR3 sequence is 12 residues long. Deletions cut 7 bases from V and 8 bases from J, with 12 bases between. CDR3 loop: CASTGEGDEQFF. The CDR3, as DNA: TGTGCCAGCACAGGTGAGGGCGATGAGCAGTTCTTC.

The V and J genes are TRBV7-8 and TRBJ2-5, with D possibly being TRBD1 (5 bases). CDR3 length: 13 residues. V lost 7 bases, J lost 2 bases, and 11 bases lay in between. Germline V gene lookup returns CDR1 SGHVS and CDR2 FQNEAQ. This CDR3 is CASNTGGQETQYF. CDR3 DNA: TGTGCCAGCAATACAGGCGGTCAAGAGACCCAGTACTTC.

The rearrangement joins TRBV29-1 to TRBJ1-5, with 9 bases lining up with TRBD1. This CDR3 has 14 residues. Trimming took 3 bases from V and 6 from J; bases not matched to a gene: 6. CDR1 is SQVTM, CDR2 ANQGSEA, per germline. CDR3 nucleotides: TGCAGCGTTGAGGGACAGGGTCCCGGTCAGCCCCAGCATTTT. Protein sequence: CSVEGQGPGQPQHF.

The chain combines TRBV5-6 with TRBJ2-6; D possibly matches TRBD1 or TRBD2 (5 bases each). The CDR3 runs 16 residues. V gave up 3 bases and J gave up 0 bases, with 10 bases separating them. CDR1 and CDR2 from the germline V gene are SGHDT and YYEEEE. In DNA, the CDR3 is TGTGCCAGCAGCTCCTCGGGGCCCTCTGGGGCCAACGTCCTGACTTTC. It yields the protein CASSSSGPSGANVLTF. The complete variable domain, with remaining parts taken from reference TRBV5-6 and TRBJ2-6, reads DAGVTQSPTHLIKTRGQQVTLRCSPKSGHDTVSWYQQALGQGPQFIFQYYEEEERQRGNFPDRFSGHQFPNYSSELNVNALLLGDSALYLCASSSSGPSGANVLTFGAGSRLTVL.

This clonotype was counted only a few times. This chain joins TRBV20-1 and TRBJ2-5; D is undetermined. The CDR3 has 15 amino acids. Germline V gene sequence: CDR1 DFQATT, CDR2 SNEGSKA (reference sequence). The V and J ends lost 3 bases and 0 bases respectively, with 14 bases between them. The CDR3 DNA is TGCAGTGCTAGGTACCGGGTCCCGTACCAAGAGACCCAGTACTTC. Encoded protein: CSARYRVPYQETQYF.

The chain combines TRBV7-6 with TRBJ2-7; no firm D call. The V and J ends lost 1 base and 6 bases respectively, with 16 bases between them. Germline CDR1 is SGHVS and CDR2 is FNYEAQ. This CDR3 is 15 amino acids long. CDR3 sequence (DNA): TGTGCCAGCAGCTTAGAGTCTATGGGTAAAAGCGAGCAGTACTTC. It specifies CASSLESMGKSEQYF.

The chain has TRBV3-1 and TRBJ2-5; 9 bases map to TRBD2. The J call may be incorrect, as the DNA end agrees better with TRBJ2-7. The germline gives CDR1 LGHDT, CDR2 YNNKEL (reference sequence). This CDR3 has 14 residues. CDR3 amino acids: CASSNSGSRYEQYF. For the CDR3, the DNA is TGTGCCAGCAGCAATAGCGGGAGTCGGTACGAGCAGTACTTC.

The V call is TRBV27, the J call TRBJ1-5; D remains ambiguous. Trimming left V 6 bases short and J 4 bases short, with 16 bases between. Germline assignment: CDR1 MNHEY and CDR2 SMNVEV (reference sequence). The CDR3 covers 15 residues. The CDR3 nucleotides read TGTGCCAGCAGCGTGACCTCAGTGGGGAATCAGCCCCAGCATTTT. It encodes CASSVTSVGNQPQHF.

There are a few counts of this clonotype. The rearrangement joins TRBV18 to TRBJ2-6; D gene uncertain. The CDR3 is 17 amino acids. V dropped 2 bases and J dropped 3 bases, with 14 bases sitting between them. Germline V gene sequence: CDR1 KGHSH, CDR2 LQKENI. CDR3 in DNA: TGTGCCAGCTCACCATCAGGTTTCTCCAATGGGGCCAACGTCCTGACTTTC. Residues: CASSPSGFSNGANVLTF.

This clonotype occurred a few times. The genes are TRBV6-5 and TRBJ2-2; a weak D match, TRBD2 (5 bases). V was trimmed by 0 bases and J by 6 bases, leaving 5 bases between them. The germline CDR1 and CDR2 sequences are MNHEY and SVGAGI. The CDR3 sequence is 13 residues long. The CDR3 sequence is CASSYSSAGELFF. In nucleotides, the CDR3 is TGTGCCAGCAGTTACTCTAGCGCCGGGGAGCTGTTTTTT.

This clonotype turned up a few times. The chain couples TRBV7-9 to TRBJ2-2; D perhaps matches TRBD2 (6 bases). Trimming cost V 8 bases and J 5 bases, with 12 bases left between them. The length of the CDR3 is 13 residues. Germline CDR1 is SEHNR and CDR2 is FQNEAQ (reference sequence). The CDR3 here is CASGHRGTGELFF. The CDR3, as DNA: TGTGCCAGCGGCCATCGGGGGACCGGGGAGCTGTTTTTT.

This rearrangement joins TRBV12-3 or TRBV12-4 to TRBJ2-1, with D hard to call. V lost 1 base and J lost 8, with 12 bases in between. The CDR3 runs to 14 residues. CDR3 residues: CASSLVELRDEQFF. The CDR3 bases are TGTGCCAGCAGTTTAGTAGAGCTTCGCGATGAGCAGTTCTTC.

This clonotype was found a few times. The CDR3 protein is CASSLYRDSVYEQYF. CDR3 in DNA: TGCGCCAGCAGCCTTTACCGGGACAGTGTCTACGAGCAGTACTTC. The rearrangement uses TRBV5-1 and TRBJ2-7, with 7 bases that match TRBD1. Germline V gene data show CDR1 as SGHRS and CDR2 as YFSETQ. This CDR3 is 15 amino acids long. V shed 4 bases and J 3 bases; nucleotides not matched to a gene: 10. Full variable domain (rest looked up from reference TRBV5-1 and TRBJ2-7): KAGVTQTPRYLIKTRGQQVTLSCSPISGHRSVSWYQQTPGQGLQFLFEYFSETQRNKGNFPGRFSGRQFSNSRSEMNVSTLELGDSALYLCASSLYRDSVYEQYFGPGTRLTVT.

V usage is TRBV5-1 and J usage is TRBJ2-7; D is possibly TRBD1 (5 bases). Germline CDR1 and CDR2: SGHRS and YFSETQ. The CDR3 is made up of 14 amino acids. Trimming left V 0 bases short and J 3 bases short, with 10 bases between. Here the CDR3 reads CASSLDRFFYEQYF. CDR3 nucleotides: TGCGCCAGCAGCTTGGACAGGTTCTTCTACGAGCAGTACTTC.

The chain is built from TRBV5-1 and TRBJ2-3; the D is unclear. The CDR3 is 15 residues long. From germline, CDR1 is SGHRS and CDR2 YFSETQ. V was trimmed by 2 bases and J by 3 bases, leaving 13 bases between them. The CDR3 coding sequence is TGCGCCAGCAGCTTCGGGCTAGTTGGAACAGATACGCAGTATTTT. It is translated as CASSFGLVGTDTQYF.

The V call is TRBV27, the J call TRBJ2-5; 10 bases map to TRBD1. Trimming cost V 7 bases and J 11 bases; bases outside gene matches: 10. The V gene's germline CDR1 is MNHEY and CDR2 SMNVEV (reference sequence). The CDR3 runs 13 residues. The CDR3 loop reads CASTSGQGERQYF. The CDR3 nucleotides read TGTGCCAGCACCTCAGGACAGGGGGAGAGGCAGTACTTC.

The chain links TRBV12-3 or TRBV12-4 to TRBJ2-7; TRBD2 agrees at 10 bases. After removal of 3 bases from V and 7 bases from J, the junction contained 12 bases not matched to a gene. This CDR3 is built from 16 residues. DNA for the CDR3: TGTGCCAGCAGTTTTGGGGCTGGACTAGCGGACTATGAGCAGTACTTC. This gives the protein CASSFGAGLADYEQYF.

Turning to this clonotype: Mismatch with germline at one junction end may stem from a read error. This chain uses TRBV7-6 with TRBJ2-5; D gene unclear. This CDR3 is built from 10 residues. From germline, CDR1 is SGHVS and CDR2 FNYEAQ. The CDR3 region has the DNA TGTGCCAGCAGCTTATCCGATCCTCCCTTC. Translating it yields CASSLSDPPF.

V gene TRBV10-1 combines with J gene TRBJ2-5; the D gene is possibly TRBD2 (6 bases). Deletions cut 6 bases from V and 5 bases from J, with 16 bases between. Germline CDR1 is WNHNN and CDR2 is SYGVQD (reference sequence). The CDR3 is 14 residues long. The CDR3 sequence is CASSPNGSPETQYF. The CDR3 DNA reads TGCGCCAGCAGCCCAAACGGGAGTCCGGAGACCCAGTACTTC.

This chain connects TRBV4-3 to TRBJ2-5, with 7 bases lining up with TRBD1. This CDR3 spans 13 amino acids. V lost 0 bases to trimming and J lost 10 bases; unmatched junction nucleotides: 5. CDR1 is LGHNA and CDR2 is YSLEER in the germline V gene. The CDR3 spells CASSQDRRDSQYF. In DNA form, the CDR3 reads TGCGCCAGCAGCCAAGATCGTCGGGACAGCCAGTACTTC.

The rearrangement joins TRBV4-2 to TRBJ2-5; D may be TRBD1 (5 bases). The last part of the DNA fits TRBJ2-1 better; the J call may be wrong. CDR1 is LGHNA and CDR2 is YNFKEQ in the germline V gene. The CDR3 runs to 14 residues. The CDR3 protein is CASSQDVEAGEQFF. In DNA, the CDR3 is TGTGCCAGCAGCCAAGATGTTGAGGCAGGGGAGCAGTTCTTC.

The sample holds a few counts of this clonotype. The chain combines TRBV7-2 with TRBJ2-7; either TRBD1 or TRBD2 may fit D (5 bases each). The J call may be incorrect, as the DNA end agrees better with TRBJ2-1. The germline gives CDR1 SGHTA, CDR2 FQGNSA. The CDR3 has 13 residues. CDR3 region: CASSVGPNNEQFF. The DNA of the CDR3 is TGTGCCAGCAGCGTGGGACCAAACAATGAGCAGTTCTTC.

This clonotype was seen more than once but under ten times. The chain employs TRBV4-1 and TRBJ1-4; no firm D call. The CDR3 has 18 amino acids. Germline-derived CDR1 and CDR2 are MGHRA and YSYEKL. The V gene lost 1 base and the J gene lost 3 bases, with 18 bases spanning the gap. The CDR3 sequence: CASSQGSNAGNANEKLFF. The CDR3 DNA reads as TGCGCCAGCAGCCAAGGTTCAAATGCGGGGAATGCTAATGAAAAACTGTTTTTT.